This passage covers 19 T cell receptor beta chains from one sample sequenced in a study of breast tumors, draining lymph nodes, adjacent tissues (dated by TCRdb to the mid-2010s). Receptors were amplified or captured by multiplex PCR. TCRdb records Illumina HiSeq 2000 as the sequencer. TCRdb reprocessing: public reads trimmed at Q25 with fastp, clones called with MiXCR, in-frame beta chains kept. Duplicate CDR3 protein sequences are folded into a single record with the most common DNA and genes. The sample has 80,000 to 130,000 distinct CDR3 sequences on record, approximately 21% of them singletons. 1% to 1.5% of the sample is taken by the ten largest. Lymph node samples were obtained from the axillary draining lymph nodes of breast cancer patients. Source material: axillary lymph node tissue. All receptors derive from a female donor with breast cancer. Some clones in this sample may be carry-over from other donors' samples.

CDR3 sequence (DNA): TGTGCCAGCAGTGGGGACAGGAGGAACACTGAAGCTTTCTTT. Translation gives CASSGDRRNTEAFF. The chain is built from TRBV28 and TRBJ1-1, with TRBD1 matching over 8 bases. The ends lost 5 bases at V and 1 base at J; junction bases unmatched: 3. Germline V gene data show CDR1 as MDHEN and CDR2 as SYDVKM. The CDR3 spans 14 residues.

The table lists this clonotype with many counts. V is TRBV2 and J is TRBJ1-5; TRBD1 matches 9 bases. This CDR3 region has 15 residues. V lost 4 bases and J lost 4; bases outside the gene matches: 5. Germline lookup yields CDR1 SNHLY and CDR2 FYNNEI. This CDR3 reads CASSGDRGGNQPQHF. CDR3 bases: TGTGCCAGCAGTGGCGACAGGGGGGGTAATCAGCCCCAGCATTTT.

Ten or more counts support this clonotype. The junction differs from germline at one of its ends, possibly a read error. This CDR3 reads CASSYGPEAYNEQFF. In DNA form, the CDR3 reads TGTGCTAGCAGCTACGGACCTGAAGCTTACAATGAGCAGTTCTTC. V is TRBV7-7 and J is TRBJ2-1, with D uncertain. Germline-derived CDR1 and CDR2 are SSHAT and FNYEAQ (reference sequence). This CDR3 region has 15 residues.

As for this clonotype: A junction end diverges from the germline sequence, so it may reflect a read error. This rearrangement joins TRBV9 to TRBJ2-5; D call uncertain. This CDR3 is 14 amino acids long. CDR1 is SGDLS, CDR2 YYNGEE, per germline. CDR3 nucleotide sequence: TGTGCCTGCAGCCTAGATTCGTACCAAGAGACCCAATACTTC. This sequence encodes CACSLDSYQETQYF.

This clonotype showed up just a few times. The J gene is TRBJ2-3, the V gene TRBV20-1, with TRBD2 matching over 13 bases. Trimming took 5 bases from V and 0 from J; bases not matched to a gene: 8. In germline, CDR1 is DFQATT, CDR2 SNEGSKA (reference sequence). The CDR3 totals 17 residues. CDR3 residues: CSADILLAGGSTDTQYF. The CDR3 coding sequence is TGCAGTGCTGACATACTACTAGCGGGAGGGAGCACAGATACGCAGTATTTT.

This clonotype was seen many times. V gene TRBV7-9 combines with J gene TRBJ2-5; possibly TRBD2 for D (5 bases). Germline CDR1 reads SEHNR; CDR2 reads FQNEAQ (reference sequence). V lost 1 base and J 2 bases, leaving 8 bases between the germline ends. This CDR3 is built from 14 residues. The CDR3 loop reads CASSLVGVQETQYF. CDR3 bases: TGTGCCAGCAGCTTAGTCGGGGTTCAAGAGACCCAGTACTTC.

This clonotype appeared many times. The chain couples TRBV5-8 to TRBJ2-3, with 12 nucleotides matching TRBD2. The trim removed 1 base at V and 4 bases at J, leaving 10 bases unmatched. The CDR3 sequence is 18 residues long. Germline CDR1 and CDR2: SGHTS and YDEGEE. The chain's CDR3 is CASSLFPTSGSTADTQYF. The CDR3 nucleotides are TGTGCCAGCAGCTTGTTCCCGACTAGCGGGAGTACCGCAGATACGCAGTATTTT.

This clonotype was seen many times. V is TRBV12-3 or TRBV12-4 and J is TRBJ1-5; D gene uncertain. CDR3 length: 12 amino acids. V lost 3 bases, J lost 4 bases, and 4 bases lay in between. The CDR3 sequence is CASSFGNQPQHF. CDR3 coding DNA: TGTGCCAGCAGTTTCGGTAATCAGCCCCAGCATTTT.

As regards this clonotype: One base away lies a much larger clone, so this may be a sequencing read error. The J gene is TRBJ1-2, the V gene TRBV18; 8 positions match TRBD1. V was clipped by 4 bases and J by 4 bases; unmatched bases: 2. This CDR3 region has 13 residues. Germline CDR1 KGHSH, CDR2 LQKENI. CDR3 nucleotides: TGTGCCAGCTCACTGACAGGGGTCTATGGCTACACCTTC. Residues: CASSLTGVYGYTF. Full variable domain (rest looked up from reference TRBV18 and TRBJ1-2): NAGVMQNPRHLVRRRGQEARLRCSPMKGHSHVYWYRQLPEEGLKFMVYLQKENIIDESGMPKERFSAEFPKEGPSILRIQQVVRGDSAAYFCASSLTGVYGYTFGSGTRLTVV.

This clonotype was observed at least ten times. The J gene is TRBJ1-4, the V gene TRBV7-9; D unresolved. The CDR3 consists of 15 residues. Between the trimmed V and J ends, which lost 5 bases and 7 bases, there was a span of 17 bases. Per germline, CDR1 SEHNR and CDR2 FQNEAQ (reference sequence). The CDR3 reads CASSQAGQDPEKLFF. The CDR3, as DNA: TGTGCCAGCAGCCAAGCTGGCCAAGACCCTGAAAAACTGTTTTTT.

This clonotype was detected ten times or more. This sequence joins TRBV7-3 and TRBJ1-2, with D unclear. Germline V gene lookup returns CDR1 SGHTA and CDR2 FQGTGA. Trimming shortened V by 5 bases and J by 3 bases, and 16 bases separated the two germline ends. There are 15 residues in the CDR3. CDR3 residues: CASSPTRRTHYGYTF. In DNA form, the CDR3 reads TGTGCCAGCAGCCCTACCCGTCGGACCCACTATGGCTACACCTTC.

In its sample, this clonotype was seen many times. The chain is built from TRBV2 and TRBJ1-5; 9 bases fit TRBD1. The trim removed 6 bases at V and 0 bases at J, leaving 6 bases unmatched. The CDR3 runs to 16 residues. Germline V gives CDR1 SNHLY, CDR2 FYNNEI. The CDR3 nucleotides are TGTGCCAGCAGGTTCACAGGGGGCAATAGCAATCAGCCCCAGCATTTT. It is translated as CASRFTGGNSNQPQHF.

CDR3 sequence reads: CASSLAGDEKLFF. CDR3 DNA: TGTGCCAGCAGCTTGGCTGGGGATGAAAAACTGTTTTTT. The rearrangement links TRBV5-4 to TRBJ1-4; the D is unclear. V was pared by 0 bases and J by 6 bases, with 6 bases between. The CDR3 contains 13 residues. CDR1 is SGHNT and CDR2 is YYREEE in the germline V gene (reference sequence).

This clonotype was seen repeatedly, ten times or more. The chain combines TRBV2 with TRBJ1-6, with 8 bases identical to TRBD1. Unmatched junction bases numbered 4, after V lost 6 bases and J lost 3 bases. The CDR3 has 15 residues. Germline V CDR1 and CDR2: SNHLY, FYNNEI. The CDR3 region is CASRPDRVYNSPLHF. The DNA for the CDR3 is TGTGCCAGCAGGCCGGACAGGGTCTATAATTCACCCCTCCACTTT.

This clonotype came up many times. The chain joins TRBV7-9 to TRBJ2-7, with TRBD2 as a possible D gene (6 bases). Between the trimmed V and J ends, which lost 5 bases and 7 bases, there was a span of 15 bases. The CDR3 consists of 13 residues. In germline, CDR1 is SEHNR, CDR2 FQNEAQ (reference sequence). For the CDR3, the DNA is TGTGCCAGCAGCCCCAGCGGCGGGGTTGAGCAGTACTTC. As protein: CASSPSGGVEQYF.

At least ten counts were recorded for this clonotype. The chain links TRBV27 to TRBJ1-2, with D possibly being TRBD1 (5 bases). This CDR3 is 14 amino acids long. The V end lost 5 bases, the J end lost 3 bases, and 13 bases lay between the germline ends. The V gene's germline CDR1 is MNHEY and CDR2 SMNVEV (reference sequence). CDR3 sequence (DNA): TGTGCCAGCAGTCCCAGGGCTTTGTACTATGGCTACACCTTC. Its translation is CASSPRALYYGYTF.

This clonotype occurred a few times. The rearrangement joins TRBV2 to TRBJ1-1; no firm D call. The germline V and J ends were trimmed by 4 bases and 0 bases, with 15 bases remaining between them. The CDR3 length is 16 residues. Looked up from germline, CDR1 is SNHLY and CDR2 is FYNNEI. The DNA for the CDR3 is TGTGCCAGCAGTGGCGCTGGTGTCACCTTGAACACTGAAGCTTTCTTT. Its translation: CASSGAGVTLNTEAFF.

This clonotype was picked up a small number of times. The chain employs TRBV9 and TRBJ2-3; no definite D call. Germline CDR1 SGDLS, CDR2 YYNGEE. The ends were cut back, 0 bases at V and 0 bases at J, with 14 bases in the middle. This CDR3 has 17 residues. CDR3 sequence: CASSVGETGGSTDTQYF. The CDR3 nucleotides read TGTGCCAGCAGCGTAGGCGAGACTGGTGGTAGCACAGATACGCAGTATTTT. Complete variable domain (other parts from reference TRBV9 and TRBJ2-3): DSGVTQTPKHLITATGQRVTLRCSPRSGDLSVYWYQQSLDQGLQFLIQYYNGEERAKGNILERFSAQQFPDLHSELNLSSLELGDSALYFCASSVGETGGSTDTQYFGPGTRLTVL.

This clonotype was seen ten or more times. The CDR3 coding sequence is TGCAGTGCTAGTGGCCAGGGGACAGCTAACTATGGCTACACCTTC. As protein: CSASGQGTANYGYTF. The rearrangement links TRBV20-1 to TRBJ1-2; 7 bases fit TRBD1. Germline lookup yields CDR1 DFQATT and CDR2 SNEGSKA (reference sequence). This CDR3 is built from 15 residues. With V trimmed by 3 bases and J by 0 bases, 7 bases remained unmatched.